This TCR beta chain came from a study of spatial heterogeneity in lung cancer. Study outcomes and limitations: Expanded intratumoral alpha and beta TCR counts tracked tumor mutation counts.

TCRdb recomputed calls from the 5' RACE reads with MiXCR, one row per CDR3 protein. There are fewer than 7,500 distinct CDR3 sequences in the sample; about an eighth occur only once, and less than 20% lies in the top ten. For this clonotype: The antigen is not known.

The time point: sample taken at primary tumor resection. Per germline, CDR1 MDHEN and CDR2 SYDVKM. The CDR3 loop spans 15 amino acids. With 7 bases clipped from V and 1 base from J, the junction kept 6 bases outside the gene matches. This chain connects TRBV28 to TRBJ1-5; 8 bases map to TRBD1. Material: lung tumor tissue, obtained at surgery. This TCR came from a female donor with early-stage non-small cell lung cancer. Written as DNA, the CDR3 is TGTGCCAGCACCAAGACAGGGGTAAGCAATCAGCCCCAGCATTTT. Residues: CASTKTGVSNQPQHF. Full variable domain (missing parts from reference TRBV28 and TRBJ1-5): DVKVTQSSRYLVKRTGEKVFLECVQDMDHENMFWYRQDPGLGLRLIYFSYDVKMKEKGDIPEGYSVSREKKERFSLILESASTNQTSMYLCASTKTGVSNQPQHFGDGTRLSIL.